Listed here is a single TCR beta chain. The antigen remains undetermined. The sample originates from a study of T cell repertoires in cytomegalovirus infection. The CDR3 contains 12 residues. The V and J ends lost 6 bases and 10 bases respectively, with 13 bases between them. TCRdb re-derived calls from the reads in MiXCR, one entry per CDR3 protein. This sample carries approximately 990,000 distinct CDR3 sequences, around 30% of them seen once, and the ten largest clones take more than 13%. V is TRBV12-3 or TRBV12-4 and J is TRBJ2-1; possible D gene TRBD1, 5 bases. The source material was cultured CD8+ T cells from PBMCs, sampled from culture after CMV antigen stimulation. The source is a human donor in good health (CMV status not recorded). Some clones in this sample may be carry-over from other donors' samples. The CDR3 is CASSSLGREQFF. For the CDR3, the DNA is TGTGCCAGCAGCTCATTGGGGCGCGAGCAGTTCTTC.